The rows below give T cell receptor beta chains drawn from one sample of a study of T cells after posttransplantation cyclophosphamide. TCRdb keeps only in-frame clones here, not all; method: immunoSEQ multiplex PCR. The repertoire holds under 50,000 clones, with around 91% as singletons. The input for sequencing was PBMCs, taken around 58 days after allogeneic stem cell transplant with posttransplant cyclophosphamide. The receptors come from a male patient aged 55 to 70 who received an allogeneic stem cell transplant from a related donor and was CMV-positive. Among the T cells, some may be from the graft donor. CDR3s leave out the opening cysteine and the closing phenylalanine or tryptophan.

j_call v_call cdr3_aa
TRBJ1-2 TRBV5-6 ASSVQGAEGYT
TRBJ2-6 TRBV6-4 ASRRDSGANVLT
TRBJ2-1 TRBV7-2 ASSFTPGGYEQF
TRBJ1-4 TRBV5-1 ASSFPSGQGEKLF
TRBJ1-1 TRBV27 ASRDRGATEAF
TRBJ1-3 TRBV5-4 ASSPTGAGDTIY
TRBJ2-2 TRBV6-1 ASSQMGTSAGELF
TRBJ2-7 TRBV19 ASGRTGAYEQY
TRBJ2-7 TRBV7-4 AGTGDPTQSSYEQY
TRBJ2-5 TRBV4-1 ASSQQLTGEETQY
TRBJ2-3 TRBV5-1 ASSAGLGMIDTQY
TRBJ1-1 TRBV30 AWTQQGNTEAF
TRBJ2-7 TRBV6-5 ASSSTSGGYEQY
TRBJ1-6 TRBV5-1 ASSQGQGNSPLH
TRBJ2-5 TRBV5-6 ASSPQILEETQY
TRBJ1-5 TRBV6-5 ASRINSNQPQH
TRBJ2-1 TRBV5-1 ASSLGQGNEQF
TRBJ1-2 TRBV2 ASNREGWDYGYT
TRBJ1-2 TRBV7-9 ASSTTLGQVDYT
TRBJ2-6 TRBV2 ASRRTASSGANVLT
TRBJ1-5 TRBV2 ASSEDRFNQPQH
TRBJ2-1 TRBV5-8 ASSLLAPSYNEQF
TRBJ2-5 TRBV4-2 ASSQVAAQETQY
TRBJ2-3 TRBV9 ASSVEPAPDTQY
TRBJ1-2 TRBV7-9 ASSAGTGSFYGYT
TRBJ2-2 TRBV28 ASRTSVTGELF
TRBJ1-2 TRBV7-9 ASSLGEPGYT
TRBJ2-2 TRBV11-3 ASSLGGGDKTGELF
TRBJ1-6 TRBV19 ASSVDRLNSPLH
TRBJ1-1 TRBV4-1 ASSRTGTAMNTEAF
TRBJ2-3 TRBV2 ASRLAGATDTQY